The next 9 T cell receptor beta chains were all read from a single sample in a study of shared clonotypes between healthy human individuals. Sequencing used immunoSEQ multiplex PCR; TCRdb keeps in-frame clones, though not all of them. The sample has hundreds of thousands of clones; approximately 79% are singletons. Sequenced input: memory CD4+ T cells sorted from blood. The subset was: CD45RA-negative fraction. Source of these receptors: a man in his thirties or forties in good health.

The gene calls are TRBV15 and TRBJ2-1, with 7 bases matching TRBD1. The germline V gene has CDR1 LNHNV and CDR2 YYDKDF (reference sequence). The V segment lost 0 bases and the J segment 9 bases; nucleotides outside the gene matches: 8. The CDR3 is 15 amino acids. The CDR3 nucleotides are TGTGCCACCAGCAGAGATGGCCTCGCAGGGGGTGAGCAGTTCTTC. Its protein is CATSRDGLAGGEQFF. The full variable domain, its missing parts supplied by reference TRBV15 and TRBJ2-1, is DAMVIQNPRYQVTQFGKPVTLSCSQTLNHNVMYWYQQKSSQAPKLLFHYYDKDFNNEADTPDNFQSRRPNTSFCFLDIRSPGLGDTAMYLCATSRDGLAGGEQFFGPGTRLTVL.

V and J are TRBV6-4 and TRBJ2-1; D possibly corresponds to TRBD2 (7 bases). The V end was cut by 8 bases, the J end by 4 bases, with 30 bases between. Germline CDR1 MRHNA, CDR2 SNTAGT. CDR3 length equals 19 residues. The CDR3 sequence: CASSRGGTTVVHIYNEQFF. The CDR3 bases are TGTGCCAGCTCAAGAGGGGGGACTACCGTCGTTCACATATACAATGAGCAGTTCTTC.

The chain joins TRBV7-9 to TRBJ2-7, with 10 nucleotides matching TRBD1. The CDR3 consists of 16 residues. V lost 4 bases to trimming and J lost 5 bases; unmatched junction nucleotides: 11. The germline gives CDR1 SEHNR, CDR2 FQNEAQ (reference sequence). The CDR3 coding sequence is TGTGCCAGCAGCTCGACCTCCGGGACAGGGGTTAACGAGCAGTACTTC. Translation: CASSSTSGTGVNEQYF.

Comment on this clone: Since a much larger clone is just one base distant, this may be a read error. Other DNA sequences in the sample encode the same CDR3. The chain joins TRBV7-9 to TRBJ2-1; 9 bases agree with TRBD2. The CDR3 has 16 residues. CDR1 and CDR2 from the germline V gene are SEHNR and FQNEAQ (reference sequence). With V trimmed by 0 bases and J by 4 bases, 4 bases remained unmatched. CDR3: CASSLALAGTYNEQFF. The CDR3, as DNA: TGTGCCAGCAGCTTAGCCCTAGCGGGAACTTACAATGAGCAGTTCTTC.

This clone was seen only once. J is TRBJ2-7 and V is TRBV25-1, with 8 bases fitting TRBD1. Germline V lookup: CDR1 MGHDK, CDR2 SYGVNS. This CDR3 is built from 15 residues. V trimming: 2 bases; J trimming: 2 bases; junction bases outside the gene matches: 5. The CDR3 sequence: CASSEMRTGTYEQYF. The DNA of the CDR3 is TGTGCCAGCAGTGAAATGAGGACAGGGACCTACGAGCAGTACTTC.

The chain couples TRBV28 to TRBJ2-1; TRBD2 matches at 13 bases. The junction had 4 bases not matched to a gene; V was cut back by 3 bases and J by 5 bases. This CDR3 has 16 amino acids. The germline V gene has CDR1 MDHEN and CDR2 SYDVKM. The CDR3 region is CASSFGGLAGDNEQFF. The CDR3 nucleotides read TGTGCCAGCAGTTTCGGCGGACTAGCGGGAGACAATGAGCAGTTCTTC.

The rearrangement uses TRBV29-1 and TRBJ1-5; 10 positions agree with TRBD1. The CDR3 runs to 13 residues. Trimming at V came to 3 bases and at J to 7 bases, leaving 3 bases not matched to a gene. CDR1 is SQVTM, CDR2 ANQGSEA, per germline. The CDR3 nucleotides read TGCAGCGTTGAGTCGGGACAGGGGCAGCCCCAGCATTTT. Encoded protein: CSVESGQGQPQHF.

The J gene is TRBJ2-5, the V gene TRBV10-3; D uncertain. CDR1 is ENHRY, CDR2 SYGVKD, per germline. The CDR3 runs to 14 residues. V was trimmed by 0 bases and J by 2 bases, leaving 7 bases between them. In nucleotides, the CDR3 is TGTGCCATCAGTGAGTCCGGCGGACAAGAGACCCAGTACTTC. Amino acid sequence: CAISESGGQETQYF.

This sequence joins TRBV7-3 and TRBJ2-7, with D perhaps matching TRBD2 (6 bases). There are 11 residues in the CDR3. CDR1 SGHTA and CDR2 FQGTGA come from the germline V gene. Trimming shortened V by 4 bases and J by 5 bases, and 6 bases separated the two germline ends. This CDR3 is CASSSGDEQYF. The CDR3 DNA reads TGTGCCAGCAGCTCGGGGGACGAGCAGTACTTC.